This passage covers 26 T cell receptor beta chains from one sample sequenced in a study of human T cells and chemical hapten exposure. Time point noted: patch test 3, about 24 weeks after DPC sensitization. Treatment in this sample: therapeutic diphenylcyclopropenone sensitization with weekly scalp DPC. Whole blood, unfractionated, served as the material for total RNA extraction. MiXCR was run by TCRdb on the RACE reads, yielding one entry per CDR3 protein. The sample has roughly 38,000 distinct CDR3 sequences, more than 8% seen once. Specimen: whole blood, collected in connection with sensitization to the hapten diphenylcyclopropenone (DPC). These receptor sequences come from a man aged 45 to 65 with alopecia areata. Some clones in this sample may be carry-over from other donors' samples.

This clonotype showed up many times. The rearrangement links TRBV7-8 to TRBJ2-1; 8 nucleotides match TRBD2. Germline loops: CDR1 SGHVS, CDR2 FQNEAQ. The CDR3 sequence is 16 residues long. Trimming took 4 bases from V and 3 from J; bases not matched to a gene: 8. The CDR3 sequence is CASSSRGAGDYNEQFF. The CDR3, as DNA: TGTGCCAGCAGCTCTCGAGGAGCGGGAGACTACAATGAGCAGTTCTTC. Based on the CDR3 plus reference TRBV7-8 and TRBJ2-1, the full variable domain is GAGVSQSPRYKVAKRGQDVALRCDPISGHVSLFWYQQALGQGPEFLTYFQNEAQLDKSGLPSDRFFAERPEGSVSTLKIQRTQQEDSAVYLCASSSRGAGDYNEQFFGPGTRLTVL.

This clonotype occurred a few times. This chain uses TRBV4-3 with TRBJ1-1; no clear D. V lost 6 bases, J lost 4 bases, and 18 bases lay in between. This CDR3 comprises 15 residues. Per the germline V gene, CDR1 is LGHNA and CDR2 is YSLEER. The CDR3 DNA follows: TGCGCCAGCAGTTTTGATTTGGCTACGGCCACTGAAGCTTTCTTT. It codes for CASSFDLATATEAFF.

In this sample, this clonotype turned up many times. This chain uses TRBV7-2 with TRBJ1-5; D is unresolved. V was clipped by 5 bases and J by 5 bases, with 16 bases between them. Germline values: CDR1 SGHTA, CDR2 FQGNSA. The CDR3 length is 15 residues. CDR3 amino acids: CASSPSRGEDQPQHF. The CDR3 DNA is TGTGCCAGCAGCCCGTCGCGTGGCGAAGATCAGCCCCAGCATTTT.

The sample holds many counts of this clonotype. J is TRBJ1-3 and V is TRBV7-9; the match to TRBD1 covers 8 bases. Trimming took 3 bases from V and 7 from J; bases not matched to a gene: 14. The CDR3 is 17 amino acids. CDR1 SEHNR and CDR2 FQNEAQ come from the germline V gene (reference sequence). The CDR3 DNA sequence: TGTGCCAGCAGCTTGAAACACGGGACAGGTATCCGGAACACCATATATTTT. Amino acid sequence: CASSLKHGTGIRNTIYF.

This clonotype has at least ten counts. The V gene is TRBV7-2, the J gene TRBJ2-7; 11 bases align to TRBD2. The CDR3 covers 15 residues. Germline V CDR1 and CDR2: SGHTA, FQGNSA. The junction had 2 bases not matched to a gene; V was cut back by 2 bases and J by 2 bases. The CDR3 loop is CASSLRLAGTYEQYF. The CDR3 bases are TGTGCCAGCAGCTTACGACTAGCGGGAACCTACGAGCAGTACTTC.

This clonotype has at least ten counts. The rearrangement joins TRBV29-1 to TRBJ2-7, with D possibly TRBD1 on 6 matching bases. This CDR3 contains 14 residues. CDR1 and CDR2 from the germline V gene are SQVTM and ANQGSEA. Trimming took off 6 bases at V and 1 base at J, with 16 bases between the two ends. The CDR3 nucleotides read TGCAGCGTCGCGACAGGTTCGGGATCCTACGAGCAGTACTTC. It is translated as CSVATGSGSYEQYF.

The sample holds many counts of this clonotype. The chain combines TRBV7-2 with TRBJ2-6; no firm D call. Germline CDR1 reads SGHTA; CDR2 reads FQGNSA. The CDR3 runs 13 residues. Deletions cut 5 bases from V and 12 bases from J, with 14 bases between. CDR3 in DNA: TGTGCCAGCAGCGCGGACCTGCCCAGCGTCCTGACTTTC. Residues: CASSADLPSVLTF. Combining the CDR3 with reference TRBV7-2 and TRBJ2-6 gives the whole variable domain GAGVSQSPSNKVTEKGKDVELRCDPISGHTALYWYRQSLGQGLEFLIYFQGNSAPDKSGLPSDRFSAERTGGSVSTLTIQRTQQEDSAVYLCASSADLPSVLTFGAGSRLTVL.

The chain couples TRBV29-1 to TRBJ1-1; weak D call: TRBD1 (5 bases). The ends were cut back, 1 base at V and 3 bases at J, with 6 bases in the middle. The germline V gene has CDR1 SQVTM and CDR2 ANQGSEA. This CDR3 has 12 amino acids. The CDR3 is CSVEGDYTEAFF. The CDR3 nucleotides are TGCAGCGTTGAAGGGGACTACACTGAAGCTTTCTTT.

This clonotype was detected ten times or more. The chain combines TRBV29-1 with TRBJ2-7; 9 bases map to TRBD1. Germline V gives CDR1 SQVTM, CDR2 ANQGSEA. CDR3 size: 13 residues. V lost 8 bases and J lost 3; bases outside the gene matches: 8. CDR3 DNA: TGCAGCCCCGGGACAGGGTGTAACTACGAGCAGTACTTC. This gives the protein CSPGTGCNYEQYF.

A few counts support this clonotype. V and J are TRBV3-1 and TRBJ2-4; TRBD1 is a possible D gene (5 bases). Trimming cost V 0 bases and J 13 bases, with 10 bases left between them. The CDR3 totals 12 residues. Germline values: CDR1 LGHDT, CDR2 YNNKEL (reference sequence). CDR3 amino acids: CASSQDVQGQYF. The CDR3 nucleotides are TGTGCCAGCAGCCAAGATGTCCAGGGACAGTACTTC. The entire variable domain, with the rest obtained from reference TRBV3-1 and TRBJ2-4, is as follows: DTAVSQTPKYLVTQMGNDKSIKCEQNLGHDTMYWYKQDSKKFLKIMFSYNNKELIINETVPNRFSPKSPDKAHLNLHINSLELGDSAVYFCASSQDVQGQYFGAGTRLSVL.

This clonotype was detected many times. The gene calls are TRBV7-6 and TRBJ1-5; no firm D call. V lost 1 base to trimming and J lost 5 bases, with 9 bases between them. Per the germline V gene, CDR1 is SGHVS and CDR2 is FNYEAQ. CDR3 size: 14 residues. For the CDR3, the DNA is TGTGCCAGCAGCTTAGAGGTGGCGGATCAGCCCCAGCATTTT. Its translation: CASSLEVADQPQHF.

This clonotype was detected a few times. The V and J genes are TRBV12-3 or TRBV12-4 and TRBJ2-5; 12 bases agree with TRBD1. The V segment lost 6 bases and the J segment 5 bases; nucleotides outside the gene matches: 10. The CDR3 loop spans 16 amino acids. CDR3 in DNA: TGTGCCAGCAGCCGAGGGACAGGGGGCGGAGGGGAGACCCAGTACTTC. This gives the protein CASSRGTGGGGETQYF.

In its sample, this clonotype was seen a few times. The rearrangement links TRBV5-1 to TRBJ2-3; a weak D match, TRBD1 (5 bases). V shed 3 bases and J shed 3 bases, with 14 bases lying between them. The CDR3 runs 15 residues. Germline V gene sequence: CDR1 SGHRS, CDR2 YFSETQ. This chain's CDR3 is CASSSGYRTTDTQYF. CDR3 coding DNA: TGCGCCAGCAGCTCAGGGTACCGTACGACAGATACGCAGTATTTT.

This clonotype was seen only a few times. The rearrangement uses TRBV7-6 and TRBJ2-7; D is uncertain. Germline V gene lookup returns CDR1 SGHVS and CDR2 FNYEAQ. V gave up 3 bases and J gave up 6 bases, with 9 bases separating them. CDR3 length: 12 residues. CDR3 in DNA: TGTGCCAGCAGCTTCATTCTAAGCGAGCAGTACTTC. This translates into CASSFILSEQYF.

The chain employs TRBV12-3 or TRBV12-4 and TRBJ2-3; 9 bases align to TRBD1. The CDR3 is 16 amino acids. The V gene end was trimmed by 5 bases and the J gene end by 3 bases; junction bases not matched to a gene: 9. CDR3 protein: CASSPRGTGITDTQYF. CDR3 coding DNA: TGTGCCAGCAGTCCCAGGGGGACAGGGATAACAGATACGCAGTATTTT.

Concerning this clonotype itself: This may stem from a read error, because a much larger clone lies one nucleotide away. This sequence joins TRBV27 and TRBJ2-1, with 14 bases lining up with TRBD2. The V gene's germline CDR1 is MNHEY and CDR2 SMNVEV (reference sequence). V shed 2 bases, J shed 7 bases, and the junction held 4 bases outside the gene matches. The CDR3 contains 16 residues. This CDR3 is CASSLRGLAGENEQFF. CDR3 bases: TGTGCCAGCAGTTTAAGGGGACTAGCGGGAGAGAATGAGCAGTTCTTC.

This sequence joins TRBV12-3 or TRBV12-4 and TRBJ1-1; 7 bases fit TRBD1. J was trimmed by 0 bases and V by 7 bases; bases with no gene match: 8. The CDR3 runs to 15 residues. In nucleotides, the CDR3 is TGTGCCAGCACCCCCGTGACAGGGATGAACACTGAAGCTTTCTTT. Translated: CASTPVTGMNTEAFF.

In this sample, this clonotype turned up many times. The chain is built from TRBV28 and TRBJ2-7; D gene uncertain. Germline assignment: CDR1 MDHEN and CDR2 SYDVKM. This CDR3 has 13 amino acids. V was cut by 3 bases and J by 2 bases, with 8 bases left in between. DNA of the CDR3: TGTGCCAGCAGTTTCTACGGCCCCTACGAGCAGTACTTC. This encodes CASSFYGPYEQYF.

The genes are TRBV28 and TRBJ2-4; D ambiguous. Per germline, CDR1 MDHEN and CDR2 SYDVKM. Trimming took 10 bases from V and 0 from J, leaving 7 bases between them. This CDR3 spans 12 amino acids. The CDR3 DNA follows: TGTGCCACATGTATAGCCAAAAACATTCAGTACTTC. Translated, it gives CATCIAKNIQYF.

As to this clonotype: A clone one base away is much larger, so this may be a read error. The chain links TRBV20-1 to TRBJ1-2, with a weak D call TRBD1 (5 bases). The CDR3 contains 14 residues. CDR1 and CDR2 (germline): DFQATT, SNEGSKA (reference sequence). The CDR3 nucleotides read TGCAGTGCTAGCTCCCAGGGACCGAACTATGGCTTCACCTTC. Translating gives CSASSQGPNYGFTF.

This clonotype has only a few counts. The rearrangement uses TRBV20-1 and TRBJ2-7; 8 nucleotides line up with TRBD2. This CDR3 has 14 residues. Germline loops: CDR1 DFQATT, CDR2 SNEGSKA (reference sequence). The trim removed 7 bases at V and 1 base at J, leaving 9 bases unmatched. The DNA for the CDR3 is TGCAGTGTTAACCCTAGCGGGCTTTCCTACGAGCAGTACTTC. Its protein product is CSVNPSGLSYEQYF.

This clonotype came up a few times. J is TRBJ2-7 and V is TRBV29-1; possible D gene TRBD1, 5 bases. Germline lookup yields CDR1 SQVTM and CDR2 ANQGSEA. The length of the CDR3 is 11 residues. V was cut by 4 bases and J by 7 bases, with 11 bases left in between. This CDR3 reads CSVAQGGEQYF. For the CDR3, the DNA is TGCAGCGTTGCTCAGGGTGGGGAGCAGTACTTC.

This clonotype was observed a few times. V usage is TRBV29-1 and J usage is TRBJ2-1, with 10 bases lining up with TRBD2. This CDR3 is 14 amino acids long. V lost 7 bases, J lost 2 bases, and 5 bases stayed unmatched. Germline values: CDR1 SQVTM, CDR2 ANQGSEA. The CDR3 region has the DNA TGCAGCGGAGTAGCGGGAGGACCCTACAATGAGCAGTTCTTC. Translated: CSGVAGGPYNEQFF.

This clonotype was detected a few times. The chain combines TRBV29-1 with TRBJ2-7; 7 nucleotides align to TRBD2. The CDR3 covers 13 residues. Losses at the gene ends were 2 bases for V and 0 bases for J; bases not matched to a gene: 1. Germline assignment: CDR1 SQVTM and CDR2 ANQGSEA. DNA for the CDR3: TGCAGCGTTGAAACTAGCGCCTCCTACGAGCAGTACTTC. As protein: CSVETSASYEQYF.

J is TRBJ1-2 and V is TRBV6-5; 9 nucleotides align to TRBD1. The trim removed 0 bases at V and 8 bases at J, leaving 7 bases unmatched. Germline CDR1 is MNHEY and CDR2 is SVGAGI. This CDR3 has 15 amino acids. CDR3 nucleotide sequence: TGTGCCAGCAGTTACTCGGACAGGGGAAGGGGAGGCTACACCTTC. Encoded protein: CASSYSDRGRGGYTF.

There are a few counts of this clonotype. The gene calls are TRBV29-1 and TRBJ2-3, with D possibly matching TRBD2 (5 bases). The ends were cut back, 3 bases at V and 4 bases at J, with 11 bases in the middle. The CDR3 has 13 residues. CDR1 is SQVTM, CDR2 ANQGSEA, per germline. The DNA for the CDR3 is TGCAGCGTTGAGGTCCCCGGGGCAGATACGCAGTATTTT. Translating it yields CSVEVPGADTQYF.